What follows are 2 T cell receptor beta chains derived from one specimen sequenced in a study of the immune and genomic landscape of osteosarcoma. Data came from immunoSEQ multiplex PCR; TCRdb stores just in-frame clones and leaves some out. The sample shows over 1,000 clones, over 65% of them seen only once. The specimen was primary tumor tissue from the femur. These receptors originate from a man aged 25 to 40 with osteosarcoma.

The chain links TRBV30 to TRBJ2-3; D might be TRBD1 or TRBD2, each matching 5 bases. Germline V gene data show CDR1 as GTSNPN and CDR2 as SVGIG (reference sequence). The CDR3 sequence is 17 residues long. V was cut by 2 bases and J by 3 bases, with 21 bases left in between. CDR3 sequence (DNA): TGTGCCTGGAGTCACGGGGCCGAGAGGGCTGATACAGATACGCAGTATTTT. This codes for CAWSHGAERADTDTQYF. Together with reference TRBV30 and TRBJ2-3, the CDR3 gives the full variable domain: SQTIHQWPATLVQPVGSPLSLECTVEGTSNPNLYWYRQAAGRGLQLLFYSVGIGQISSEVPQNLSASRPQDRQFILSSKKLLLSDSGFYLCAWSHGAERADTDTQYFGPGTRLTVL.

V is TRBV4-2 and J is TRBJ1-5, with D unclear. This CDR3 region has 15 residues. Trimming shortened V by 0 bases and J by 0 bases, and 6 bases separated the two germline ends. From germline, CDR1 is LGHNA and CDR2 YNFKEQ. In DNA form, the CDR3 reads TGTGCCAGCAGCCAAGATGGCGGTAGCAATCAGCCCCAGCATTTT. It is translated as CASSQDGGSNQPQHF.